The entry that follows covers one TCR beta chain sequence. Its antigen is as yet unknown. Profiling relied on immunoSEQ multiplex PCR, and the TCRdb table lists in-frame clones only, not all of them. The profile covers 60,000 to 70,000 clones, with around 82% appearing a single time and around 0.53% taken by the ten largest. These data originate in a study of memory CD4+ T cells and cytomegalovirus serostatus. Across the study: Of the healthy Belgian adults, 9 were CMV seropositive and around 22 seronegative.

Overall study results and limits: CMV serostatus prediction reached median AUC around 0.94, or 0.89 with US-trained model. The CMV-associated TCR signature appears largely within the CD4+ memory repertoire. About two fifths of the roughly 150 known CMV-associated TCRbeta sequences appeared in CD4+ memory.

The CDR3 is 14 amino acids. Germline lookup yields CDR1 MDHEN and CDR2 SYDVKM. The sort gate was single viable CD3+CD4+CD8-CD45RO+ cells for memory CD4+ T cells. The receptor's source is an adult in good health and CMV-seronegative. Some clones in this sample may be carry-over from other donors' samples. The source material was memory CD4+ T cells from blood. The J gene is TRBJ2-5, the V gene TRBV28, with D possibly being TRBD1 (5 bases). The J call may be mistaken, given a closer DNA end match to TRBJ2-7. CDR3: CASSFETASYEQYF. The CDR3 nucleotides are TGTGCCAGCAGTTTCGAGACAGCGTCCTACGAGCAGTACTTC.